This T cell receptor beta chain emerged from a study of T-cell memory formation after mild COVID-19. Findings and caveats of the study: The main location of contracting CD4+ clones was CM and EM, and that of contracting CD8+ clones was EMRA.

The CDR3 sequence is 13 residues long. The germline V gene has CDR1 LNHNV and CDR2 YYDKDF (reference sequence). TCRdb re-derived calls from the 5' RACE reads in MiXCR, one entry per CDR3 protein. The table lists approximately 300,000 distinct CDR3 sequences, 15% of them singletons. As concerns this clonotype: What it binds is unknown. A read error may be the cause here, since a much bigger clone is one base away.

The sample taken for sequencing was PBMCs or a T cell subset sorted from them (not recorded which). The chain joins TRBV15 to TRBJ1-2; no clear D. This clonotype was sampled from a man aged 18-30 years who had mild COVID-19 (a few samples of this study predate the infection). Cell type and time point are not known. The chain's CDR3 is CATGSVLSYGYTF. The CDR3 nucleotides read TGTGCCACCGGCAGCGTCTTATCCTATGGCTACACCTTC.